This T cell receptor (beta chain) was recovered during a study of blood T cell repertoires in COVID-19. Study information: In each case, the material was cDNA or gDNA derived from T cells, B-cell-depleted T cells, or PBMCs.

Data came from immunoSEQ multiplex PCR; TCRdb stores just in-frame clones and leaves some out. The sample yields about 300,000 clones, approximately 90% seen once. Seattle's cohort entered during active infection and was followed longitudinally. The sample comprised peripheral blood. The source is a woman in her thirties with COVID-19, enrolled during active disease.

CDR3 DNA: TGTGCCAGCAGTTACATCTCCTCTATGAACACTGAAGCTTTCTTT. The encoded protein is CASSYISSMNTEAFF. V is TRBV6-2 or TRBV6-3 and J is TRBJ1-1, with D uncertain. V was pared by 2 bases and J by 0 bases, with 10 bases between. CDR1 MNHEY and CDR2 SVGEGT come from the germline V gene. This CDR3 is built from 15 residues.